Included here is one T cell receptor (beta chain) sequence, with context. No cognate antigen has been identified for it. One base away there is no much larger clone; base qualities are not given. This record comes from a study of blood T cell repertoires in COVID-19 (dated by TCRdb to the early 2020s). A note on the overall study: Samples from collaborators originated in the United States, Italy and Spain and spanned both the acute and convalescent phases of COVID-19. The prospective study material was composed of cDNA or gDNA derived from T cells, B-cell-depleted T cells, or PBMCs. Deeply sampled blood TCRbeta repertoires from subjects exposed to, actively infected with, or recovered from COVID-19 were included in the dataset. The repertoires were made available in a free public database intended to serve as a resource for research on the immune response to SARS-CoV-2. The samples were drawn from the first 160 participants of the ongoing ImmuneRACE study and from 950 to 1,500 subjects provided by 6 global collaborators. The sample metadata nearly always contained a de-identified subject ID, COVID-19 status, age in years and sex. Where HLA class I and class II types were available, the types were taken from metadata supplied by the sample provider, not from assay-based typing. Study-wide conclusions, independent of this receptor: The amount of clinical and demographic metadata varied by source and participant and was provided uncurated.

The CDR1 and CDR2 encoded by the germline V gene (reference sequence) are GTSNPN and SVGIG. The CDR3 measures 15 amino acids from cysteine to phenylalanine. The CDR3 DNA has 45 bases and is translated from base 1. Trimming at the junction amounts to 8 bases on V and 7 bases on J, and the germline ends lie 26 bases apart. Participants in the prospective study were enrolled through a virtual design, were aged about 18 to 90 years, and lived in approximately 25 United States geographic areas. In the prospective study, participants were assigned to cohorts based on the clinical history participants reported in a screening survey and a study questionnaire. Recovered participants in ImmuneRACE Cohort 3 were defined by two consecutive negative NP/OP PCR tests, clearance by a healthcare professional, or resolution of symptoms. Mobile phlebotomists in the prospective study collected whole blood, serum and a nasopharyngeal or oropharyngeal swab from every participant. Prospective study participants could optionally give additional blood draws and questionnaires over an approximately two-month period. Before DNA extraction, blood samples from the prospective study were shipped at room temperature or frozen.

The immunoSEQ Assay, a bias-controlled multiplex PCR, was used to amplify TCRbeta CDR3 regions from genomic DNA. As for the authors' bioinformatics: The number of nucleated cells in each sample was estimated from the amplification of reference gene primers within the assay. To quantify the absolute abundance of each unique TCRbeta CDR3 rearrangement, sequence reads were collapsed and filtered. For each sample, productive Simpson clonality was calculated as the square root of Simpson's diversity index over productive rearrangements. TCRdb took over this immuneACCESS table, retaining in-frame rearrangements with V and J assigned. Such tables are incomplete; in checked studies, under half of the missing clones stem from an unresolved V gene, and the remainder is unexplained. That table furnishes V, J and clone size, whereas the DNA furnished D and trimming. The sample table shows more than 250,000 clones, and approximately 83% are seen once. The top ten clones comprise more than 2% of the sample.

Rearrangement joined TRBV30 to TRBJ1-1; TRBD1 could be the D gene, as 6 bases match. Input material: PBMCs or T cells enriched from blood (not recorded which). The receptor comes from a young man who had recovered from COVID-19. The CDR3 region has the sequence CAGSRDTAGPYEAFF. The nucleotide sequence is given as TGTGCCGGTTCCCGGGACACGGCCGGACCCTATGAAGCTTTCTTT.